The present TCR beta chain was sequenced within a study of blood T cell repertoires in COVID-19. The overall study: Specimens from acute and convalescent COVID-19 originated in the United States, Italy and Spain. From T cells, B-cell-depleted T cells, or PBMCs came the material, which was cDNA or gDNA.

CDR3 length: 14 amino acids. Trimming left V 5 bases short and J 0 bases short, with 10 bases between. Germline-derived CDR1 and CDR2 are SGHTA and FQGNSA. In the original processing: Researchers report that nucleated cell counts were estimated from reference gene primer amplification. Measured with immunoSEQ multiplex PCR; TCRdb has only the in-frame clones, and not every one. V, J and clone size reflect that table, while D and trimming were determined from the DNA. The data show some 120,000 clones, over 55% seen once. Sequencing was performed on peripheral blood. This clonotype originated in a woman in her 70s with acute or convalescent COVID-19. This chain connects TRBV7-2 to TRBJ1-2; possibly TRBD1 for D (6 bases). In nucleotides, the CDR3 is TGTGCCAGCAGCCCCCGGACAGCTAACTATGGCTACACCTTC. Encoded protein: CASSPRTANYGYTF.